Listed below are T cell receptor beta chains from one sample, sequenced in a study of control samples from healthy donors and cancer patients. Measured with immunoSEQ multiplex PCR; TCRdb has only the in-frame clones, and not every one. The profile shows tens of thousands of clones, approximately 87% of them singletons. Sequencing was carried out using blood. The receptors here all came from a man in his sixties in good health. CDR3s include the opening cysteine and the closing phenylalanine or tryptophan. The D gene is left open where the match is weak. Some rows have no size entry. The others give once, few or many, or a class for an expanded clone.

v_gene	d_gene	len	abundance	j_gene	CDR3aa	CDR3nt
TRBV11-2	.	14	.	TRBJ1-4	CASSRDTPRGKLFF	TGTGCCAGCAGCCGGGACACCCCAAGGGGAAAACTGTTTTTT
TRBV5-1	TRBD1	15	.	TRBJ1-4	CASSSGQGFNEKLFF	TGCGCCAGCAGCTCGGGACAGGGTTTCAATGAAAAACTGTTTTTT
TRBV7-2	.	13	.	TRBJ1-1	CASSLGANTEAFF	TGTGCCAGCAGCTTAGGAGCGAACACTGAAGCTTTCTTT
TRBV19	.	13	.	TRBJ1-6	CASSQVIGSPLHF	TGTGCCAGTAGTCAAGTTATTGGTTCACCCCTCCACTTT
TRBV6-5	.	13	.	TRBJ1-1	CASRRLRDTEAFF	TGTGCCAGCAGACGTCTCAGGGACACTGAAGCTTTCTTT
TRBV6-5	.	12	.	TRBJ1-2	CASSPQGSGYTF	TGTGCCAGCAGTCCCCAGGGATCCGGCTACACCTTC
TRBV30	.	13	.	TRBJ2-5	CAWSVLGSETQYF	TGTGCCTGGAGTGTATTAGGCTCGGAGACCCAGTACTTC
TRBV4-1	TRBD1	15	.	TRBJ2-5	CASSQGQGGRETQYF	TGCGCCAGCAGCCAAGGCCAAGGGGGCCGGGAGACCCAGTACTTC
TRBV5-1	TRBD1	14	.	TRBJ2-7	CASSSGQSLYEQYF	TGCGCCAGCAGCTCGGGACAGTCACTCTACGAGCAGTACTTC
TRBV6-2/TRBV6-3	TRBD2	17	.	TRBJ2-3	CASSSVVRLAGRNTQYF	TGTGCCAGCAGTTCCGTAGTTCGACTAGCGGGGAGAAATACGCAGTATTTT
TRBV7-6	TRBD2	16	.	TRBJ2-3	CASSLSASGSTDTQYF	TGTGCCAGCAGCTTATCCGCTAGCGGAAGCACAGATACGCAGTATTTT
TRBV18	TRBD1	19	.	TRBJ1-3	CASSRVTGQGSSSGNTIYF	TGTGCCAGCTCACGTGTTACGGGACAGGGGTCTAGCTCTGGAAACACCATATATTTT
TRBV27	TRBD2	15	.	TRBJ2-1	CASSLPAGGPSEQFF	TGTGCCAGCAGTTTACCAGCGGGGGGGCCGAGTGAGCAGTTCTTC
TRBV6-2/TRBV6-3	.	13	few	TRBJ2-1	CASSFDFPNEQFF	TGTGCCAGCAGTTTCGACTTTCCCAATGAGCAGTTCTTC
TRBV11-2	.	14	.	TRBJ2-1	CASSLVRGGNEQFF	TGTGCCAGCAGCTTAGTAAGGGGGGGAAATGAGCAGTTCTTC
TRBV7-2	TRBD1	14	.	TRBJ1-2	CASSVDRGNYGYTF	TGTGCCAGCAGCGTGGACAGGGGGAACTATGGCTACACCTTC
TRBV4-3	TRBD1	12	.	TRBJ1-2	CASSLDRVGYTF	TGCGCCAGCAGCCTCGACAGGGTCGGCTACACCTTC
TRBV5-1	.	15	.	TRBJ1-4	CASSISGTVNEKLFF	TGCGCCAGCAGCATTTCCGGGACCGTTAATGAAAAACTGTTTTTT
TRBV11-2	.	15	.	TRBJ2-3	CASSLEGLFTDTQYF	TGTGCCAGCAGCTTAGAGGGACTGTTCACAGATACGCAGTATTTT
TRBV27	.	15	.	TRBJ2-7	CASSFKTGPPYEQYF	TGTGCCAGCAGTTTTAAAACAGGCCCCCCCTACGAGCAGTACTTC
TRBV9	TRBD1	14	.	TRBJ1-2	CASSVTGGVNGYTF	TGTGCCAGCAGCGTAACAGGGGGCGTTAATGGCTACACCTTC
TRBV2	.	13	.	TRBJ2-7	CASRRTESYEQYF	TGTGCCAGCAGGAGGACAGAGTCCTACGAGCAGTACTTC
TRBV7-2	.	16	.	TRBJ2-1	CASSLQGGLLDNEQFF	TGTGCCAGCAGCTTACAGGGCGGGTTATTAGACAATGAGCAGTTCTTC
TRBV5-1	.	13	.	TRBJ2-7	CASSLAFEGEQYF	TGCGCCAGCAGCTTGGCTTTTGAGGGGGAGCAGTACTTC
TRBV7-3	.	15	.	TRBJ2-1	CASSPPGRSYNEQFF	TGTGCCAGCAGCCCCCCGGGACGATCCTACAATGAGCAGTTCTTC
TRBV13	.	14	.	TRBJ1-2	CASSFRELNYGYTF	TGTGCCAGCAGCTTTCGGGAGCTTAACTATGGCTACACCTTC
TRBV7-9	.	15	few	TRBJ1-1	CASSLAGGSNTEAFF	TGTGCCAGCAGCTTAGCAGGGGGGTCGAACACTGAAGCTTTCTTT
TRBV5-6	.	14	.	TRBJ1-2	CASSPGGGNYGYTF	TGTGCCAGCAGCCCTGGGGGCGGCAACTATGGCTACACCTTC